The entry below describes one T cell receptor beta chain. The germline gives CDR1 GTSNPN, CDR2 SVGIG (reference sequence). This CDR3 spans 14 amino acids. V lost 3 bases and J 3 bases, leaving 14 bases between the germline ends. The data derive from a study of cytomegalovirus exposure and HLA in healthy donors. A multiplex PCR was run with 60 Vbeta primers and 13 Jbeta primers. Sequenced by immunoSEQ multiplex PCR; TCRdb stores in-frame clones only, minus some. In the table there are 65,000 to 80,000 clones, under 80% of which are singletons. This rearrangement joins TRBV30 to TRBJ2-5; tentatively, D is TRBD1 (6 bases). Sequencing was performed on PBMCs. The clonotype comes from a man aged 40-50 years in good health and CMV-seropositive. The CDR3: CAWSPIGQKETQYF. The CDR3 DNA is TGTGCCTGGAGCCCGATAGGACAGAAAGAGACCCAGTACTTC.